These 14 T cell receptor beta chains came from one sample sequenced in a study of stem cell transplantation in POMP-related autoinflammatory disease. The data were produced by immunoSEQ multiplex PCR, yet TCRdb's version contains in-frame clones alone and is incomplete. This sample carries approximately 30,000 clones, roughly 88% of them seen once, and the ten largest clones take over 0.65%. The sample consisted of CD4+ T cells from PBMCs, taken before stem cell transplantation. The receptors were gathered from a human donor with POMP-related autoinflammation and immune dysregulation (PRAID).

J is TRBJ2-1 and V is TRBV7-6; D gene uncertain. CDR1 is SGHVS and CDR2 is FNYEAQ in the germline V gene. The CDR3 consists of 13 residues. V lost 5 bases to trimming and J lost 9 bases, with 14 bases between them. CDR3 DNA: TGTGCCAGCAGCCAGAGACCAGAGAGTGAGCAGTTCTTC. The encoded protein is CASSQRPESEQFF.

This sequence joins TRBV4-1 and TRBJ2-7; D gene uncertain. The length of the CDR3 is 13 residues. Trimming stripped 1 base from V and 3 bases from J, with 7 bases between. CDR1 is MGHRA, CDR2 YSYEKL, per germline. The DNA for the CDR3 is TGCGCCAGCAGCCAAGTTAGTTTCTACGAGCAGTACTTC. It encodes CASSQVSFYEQYF.

This chain uses TRBV4-2 with TRBJ1-2; 9 nucleotides align to TRBD1. From germline, CDR1 is LGHNA and CDR2 YNFKEQ. After removal of 7 bases from V and 7 bases from J, the junction contained 19 bases not matched to a gene. This CDR3 has 17 residues. As DNA, the CDR3 is TGTGCCAGCACCCCAGCCCGGGGACAGGGTCACCTTTTTGGCTACACCTTC. Protein: CASTPARGQGHLFGYTF.

This clone was seen only once. Distinct nucleotide sequences in the sample also encode this CDR3. The gene calls are TRBV9 and TRBJ2-3, with 12 positions matching TRBD2. The V gene end was trimmed by 2 bases and the J gene end by 9 bases; junction bases not matched to a gene: 7. Germline lookup yields CDR1 SGDLS and CDR2 YYNGEE. The CDR3 length is 15 residues. The DNA for the CDR3 is TGTGCCAGCAGCGTGACGACTAGCGGGGGCTCCACGCAGTATTTT. Amino acids: CASSVTTSGGSTQYF.

The chain recombines TRBV30 with TRBJ2-7, with D perhaps TRBD2 (5 bases). V was clipped by 5 bases and J by 6 bases, with 11 bases between them. Germline V gene sequence: CDR1 GTSNPN, CDR2 SVGIG (reference sequence). This CDR3 is built from 11 residues. CDR3 DNA sequence: TGTGCCTGGCATCACAGCGGCGAGCAGTACTTC. The encoded protein is CAWHHSGEQYF.

V is TRBV7-8 and J is TRBJ1-5; D may be TRBD1 (6 bases). V was pared by 1 base and J by 4 bases, with 11 bases between. The germline V gene encodes CDR1 SGHVS and CDR2 FQNEAQ. CDR3 length: 15 amino acids. The CDR3, as DNA: TGTGCCAGCAGCTTAGTTGAGGGGGGGAATCAGCCCCAGCATTTT. It codes for CASSLVEGGNQPQHF.

V usage is TRBV19 and J usage is TRBJ2-7; the match to TRBD2 covers 9 bases. J lost 2 bases, V lost 4 bases, and 3 bases had no gene match. The CDR3 is 14 residues long. Germline V gives CDR1 LNHDA, CDR2 SQIVND (reference sequence). The CDR3 here is CASSSGGGAYEQYF. The CDR3 coding sequence is TGTGCCAGTAGTAGTGGCGGGGGGGCCTACGAGCAGTACTTC.

The chain has TRBV10-3 and TRBJ1-1; no clear D gene. The ends were cut back, 0 bases at V and 7 bases at J, with 3 bases in the middle. From germline, CDR1 is ENHRY and CDR2 SYGVKD. This CDR3 is built from 11 residues. CDR3 nucleotide sequence: TGTGCCATCAGTGAGTCGAATGAAGCTTTCTTT. This sequence encodes CAISESNEAFF.

This clone has more than one count but fewer than ten. The CDR3 DNA reads TGTGCCAGCAGCCTCGGGACAGGGCTTAACTATGGCTACACCTTC. Protein sequence: CASSLGTGLNYGYTF. This rearrangement joins TRBV7-2 to TRBJ1-2; 9 bases align to TRBD1. This CDR3 has 15 amino acids. CDR1 SGHTA and CDR2 FQGNSA come from the germline V gene. J was trimmed by 1 base and V by 5 bases; bases with no gene match: 5.

The chain carries TRBV5-6 and TRBJ1-2; D remains ambiguous. Germline lookup yields CDR1 SGHDT and CDR2 YYEEEE. Trimming removed 0 bases from V and 0 bases from J, with 9 bases in between. The CDR3 length is 15 residues. The CDR3 reads CASSLAAGSNYGYTF. For the CDR3, the DNA is TGTGCCAGCAGCTTGGCGGCAGGTTCTAACTATGGCTACACCTTC.

The J gene is TRBJ1-5, the V gene TRBV6-5; 7 bases are a match to TRBD1. The CDR3 length is 16 residues. Germline CDR1 reads MNHEY; CDR2 reads SVGAGI. Trimming cost V 4 bases and J 3 bases; bases outside gene matches: 9. CDR3 in amino acids: CASSSRGVGVNQPQHF. The CDR3, as DNA: TGTGCCAGCAGTTCCAGGGGGGTCGGGGTCAATCAGCCCCAGCATTTT.

This clone was seen a few times. This chain connects TRBV5-1 to TRBJ2-5, with D unresolved. Germline values: CDR1 SGHRS, CDR2 YFSETQ. Trimming removed 0 bases at V and 5 bases at J, with 8 bases between. The CDR3 covers 13 residues. The CDR3 loop is CASSLGSEETQYF. The DNA for the CDR3 is TGCGCCAGCAGCTTGGGAAGCGAGGAGACCCAGTACTTC. Supplemented by reference TRBV5-1 and TRBJ2-5, the full variable domain reads KAGVTQTPRYLIKTRGQQVTLSCSPISGHRSVSWYQQTPGQGLQFLFEYFSETQRNKGNFPGRFSGRQFSNSRSEMNVSTLELGDSALYLCASSLGSEETQYFGPGTRLLVL.

This chain links TRBV28 with TRBJ1-5; tentative D call: TRBD1 (5 bases). The V gene's germline CDR1 is MDHEN and CDR2 SYDVKM. V dropped 3 bases and J dropped 7 bases, with 10 bases sitting between them. The CDR3 totals 13 residues. Here the CDR3 DNA reads TGTGCCAGCAGTTTGGGGTGGGGGCAGCCCCAGCATTTT. Amino acids: CASSLGWGQPQHF.

The CDR3 sequence: CASSLGGQETQYF. CDR3 coding DNA: TGCGCCAGCAGCTTGGGGGGCCAAGAGACCCAGTACTTC. The chain is built from TRBV5-1 and TRBJ2-5; D is unclear. This CDR3 has 13 residues. Germline V lookup: CDR1 SGHRS, CDR2 YFSETQ. Trimming left V 0 bases short and J 1 base short, with 4 bases between. The full variable domain, in which reference TRBV5-1 and TRBJ2-5 provide the parts outside the CDR3, is KAGVTQTPRYLIKTRGQQVTLSCSPISGHRSVSWYQQTPGQGLQFLFEYFSETQRNKGNFPGRFSGRQFSNSRSEMNVSTLELGDSALYLCASSLGGQETQYFGPGTRLLVL.